A selection of T cell receptor beta chains follows, all from one sample in a study of shared clonotypes between healthy human individuals. The protocol was immunoSEQ multiplex PCR, while the TCRdb copy is restricted to in-frame clones and leaves out a portion. The sample contains over 2 million clones, about 95% of which appear only once. Source material: naive CD8+ T cells sorted from blood. Receptors originate from a man between 18 and 35 years old in good health. CDR3s include the opening cysteine and the closing phenylalanine or tryptophan. Fields, in order: V gene, clone size, CDR3 length, J gene, D gene, CDR3 DNA, CDR3 protein. A D gene is named only where the DNA matches it firmly. Clone size appears in some rows only: once, few, many, or a class for an expanded clone.

V gene: TRBV11-2
clone size: -
CDR3 length: 13
J gene: TRBJ2-5
D gene: -
CDR3 DNA: TGTGCCAGCAGCTTCCCCGGTCCGGAGACCCAGTACTTC
CDR3 protein: CASSFPGPETQYF

V gene: TRBV11-2
clone size: -
CDR3 length: 15
J gene: TRBJ1-2
D gene: -
CDR3 DNA: TGTGCCAGCAGCTCCACAATTGGGAGGGCTGAGGGCTACACCTTC
CDR3 protein: CASSSTIGRAEGYTF

V gene: TRBV10-3
clone size: -
CDR3 length: 18
J gene: TRBJ2-7
D gene: TRBD1
CDR3 DNA: TGTGCCATCAGCCTAAGCCAAGAGATGGACAGGGCCCACTACGAGCAGTACTTC
CDR3 protein: CAISLSQEMDRAHYEQYF

V gene: TRBV12-5
clone size: -
CDR3 length: 13
J gene: TRBJ2-5
D gene: -
CDR3 DNA: TGTGCTAGTGGCTTTGACAACCACGAGACCCAGTACTTC
CDR3 protein: CASGFDNHETQYF

V gene: TRBV5-1
clone size: -
CDR3 length: 13
J gene: TRBJ1-1
D gene: -
CDR3 DNA: TGCGCCAGCAGCTTGCCAGGGAACACTGAAGCTTTCTTT
CDR3 protein: CASSLPGNTEAFF

V gene: TRBV7-9
clone size: -
CDR3 length: 13
J gene: TRBJ2-3
D gene: -
CDR3 DNA: TGTGCCAGCAGCCTCAACTGGGCAGATACGCAGTATTTT
CDR3 protein: CASSLNWADTQYF

V gene: TRBV27
clone size: -
CDR3 length: 15
J gene: TRBJ2-7
D gene: TRBD1
CDR3 DNA: TGTGCCAGCAGTTTACTCGGACAGGGGGCCTACGAGCAGTACTTC
CDR3 protein: CASSLLGQGAYEQYF

V gene: TRBV21-1
clone size: -
CDR3 length: 15
J gene: TRBJ1-1
D gene: -
CDR3 DNA: TGTGCCAGCAGCAAAGGGGAGGCCAGGGGGACTGAAGCTTTCTTT
CDR3 protein: CASSKGEARGTEAFF

V gene: TRBV7-9
clone size: -
CDR3 length: 18
J gene: TRBJ2-7
D gene: -
CDR3 DNA: TGTGCCAGCAGCTCCACTAACCCCCTTCGGACAGACTACTACGAGCAGTACTTC
CDR3 protein: CASSSTNPLRTDYYEQYF

V gene: TRBV7-9
clone size: few
CDR3 length: 14
J gene: TRBJ1-2
D gene: TRBD1
CDR3 DNA: TGTGCCAGCAGCCTAGGACAGGGCGTCTATGGCTACACCTTC
CDR3 protein: CASSLGQGVYGYTF

V gene: TRBV4-1
clone size: -
CDR3 length: 14
J gene: TRBJ2-7
D gene: -
CDR3 DNA: TGCGCCAGCCGGATGACTCCTGGGGGCTACGAGCAGTACTTC
CDR3 protein: CASRMTPGGYEQYF

V gene: TRBV7-6
clone size: -
CDR3 length: 18
J gene: TRBJ2-3
D gene: TRBD1
CDR3 DNA: TGTGCCAGCAGCTTAACAACAGGGGGCAGTAGCGACACAGATACGCAGTATTTT
CDR3 protein: CASSLTTGGSSDTDTQYF

V gene: TRBV10-3
clone size: -
CDR3 length: 11
J gene: TRBJ1-2
D gene: -
CDR3 DNA: TGTGCCATCCCTTACCGTGGAGGCTACACCTTC
CDR3 protein: CAIPYRGGYTF

V gene: TRBV4-1
clone size: -
CDR3 length: 13
J gene: TRBJ1-1
D gene: -
CDR3 DNA: TGCGCCAGCAGCCAAGAAGAGAACACTGAAGCTTTCTTT
CDR3 protein: CASSQEENTEAFF

V gene: TRBV4-1
clone size: -
CDR3 length: 13
J gene: TRBJ2-5
D gene: -
CDR3 DNA: TGCGCCAGCAGCCAAGCGCAGATAGAGACCCAGTACTTC
CDR3 protein: CASSQAQIETQYF

V gene: TRBV11-2
clone size: -
CDR3 length: 14
J gene: TRBJ2-7
D gene: -
CDR3 DNA: TGTGCCAGCGGGCGTCGTACCTACTACTACGAGCAGTACTTC
CDR3 protein: CASGRRTYYYEQYF

V gene: TRBV6-1
clone size: -
CDR3 length: 16
J gene: TRBJ2-7
D gene: -
CDR3 DNA: TGTGCCAGCAGTGAAAACCTGGGAGAGGGTTGGTGGGAGCAGTACTTC
CDR3 protein: CASSENLGEGWWEQYF

V gene: TRBV5-6
clone size: -
CDR3 length: 12
J gene: TRBJ2-2
D gene: -
CDR3 DNA: TGTGCCAGCAGCCCCGACACCGGGGAGCTGTTTTTT
CDR3 protein: CASSPDTGELFF

V gene: TRBV7-2
clone size: -
CDR3 length: 16
J gene: TRBJ2-1
D gene: TRBD2
CDR3 DNA: TGTGCCAGCAGCCCCGGACTAGCGGGAGGGGACGATGAGCAGTTCTTC
CDR3 protein: CASSPGLAGGDDEQFF

V gene: TRBV25-1
clone size: -
CDR3 length: 15
J gene: TRBJ2-7
D gene: TRBD1
CDR3 DNA: TGTGCCAGCAGTTTGCTTAGACAGGGCTCCTACGAGCAGTACTTC
CDR3 protein: CASSLLRQGSYEQYF

V gene: TRBV10-3
clone size: -
CDR3 length: 14
J gene: TRBJ2-7
D gene: TRBD1
CDR3 DNA: TGTGCCATCAGTCCGGGACAGGGAGGTTACGAGCAGTACTTC
CDR3 protein: CAISPGQGGYEQYF

V gene: TRBV5-4
clone size: once
CDR3 length: 16
J gene: TRBJ1-2
D gene: -
CDR3 DNA: TGTGCCAGCAGCTTGGGGGGTCTGGTAGCTAACTATGGCTACACCTTC
CDR3 protein: CASSLGGLVANYGYTF